What follows are 27 T cell receptor beta chains derived from one specimen sequenced in a study of OX40 agonist ivuxolimab in advanced cancers. Sequencing used immunoSEQ multiplex PCR; TCRdb keeps in-frame clones, though not all of them. The top ten clones hold about 2.5% of a sample with about 64,000 clones, roughly 80% of them seen once. Source: CD4+ or CD8+ T cells sorted from blood, taken in a trial of the OX40 agonist ivuxolimab. The receptors were sampled from an adult with an advanced solid tumor such as melanoma, head and neck, liver or kidney cancer.

This chain joins TRBV15 and TRBJ2-7; D is perhaps TRBD1 (5 bases). V lost 1 base and J 6 bases, leaving 7 bases between the germline ends. The CDR3 sequence is 12 residues long. Germline V gene sequence: CDR1 LNHNV, CDR2 YYDKDF (reference sequence). The CDR3 loop reads CATSRAGFEQYF. DNA of the CDR3: TGTGCCACCAGCAGAGCAGGGTTCGAGCAGTACTTC.

The sample holds a few counts of this clone. This chain connects TRBV5-8 to TRBJ1-5; possibly TRBD1 for D (6 bases). This CDR3 is built from 17 residues. The V gene's germline CDR1 is SGHTS and CDR2 YDEGEE. Trimming removed 6 bases at V and 5 bases at J, with 24 bases between. CDR3 protein: CASTGYGGQYWDQPQHF. CDR3 sequence (DNA): TGTGCCAGCACCGGCTACGGGGGGCAGTATTGGGATCAGCCCCAGCATTTT.

The gene calls are TRBV4-1 and TRBJ2-2, with D perhaps matching TRBD2 (5 bases). The V end was cut by 0 bases, the J end by 3 bases, with 11 bases between. The CDR3 is 16 amino acids. Per the germline V gene, CDR1 is MGHRA and CDR2 is YSYEKL. CDR3: CASSQESGGDTGELFF. The CDR3 region has the DNA TGCGCCAGCAGCCAAGAGTCAGGAGGAGACACCGGGGAGCTGTTTTTT.

This chain connects TRBV30 to TRBJ2-3; TRBD1 is a possible D gene (6 bases). This CDR3 has 13 residues. Trimming took off 4 bases at V and 4 bases at J, with 12 bases between the two ends. Germline values: CDR1 GTSNPN, CDR2 SVGIG (reference sequence). In nucleotides, the CDR3 is TGTGCCTGGATAGAGAGGGGGTCAGATACGCAGTATTTT. This translates into CAWIERGSDTQYF.

The V and J genes are TRBV5-1 and TRBJ2-3; D remains unclear. V was trimmed by 0 bases and J by 0 bases, leaving 8 bases between them. Germline CDR1 and CDR2: SGHRS and YFSETQ. CDR3 length: 15 residues. Here the CDR3 DNA reads TGCGCCAGCAGCTTGGACGTGGGGAGCACAGATACGCAGTATTTT. Protein: CASSLDVGSTDTQYF. The complete variable domain, with remaining parts taken from reference TRBV5-1 and TRBJ2-3, reads KAGVTQTPRYLIKTRGQQVTLSCSPISGHRSVSWYQQTPGQGLQFLFEYFSETQRNKGNFPGRFSGRQFSNSRSEMNVSTLELGDSALYLCASSLDVGSTDTQYFGPGTRLTVL.

The CDR3 sequence is CASSYWTGEETQYF. The DNA of the CDR3 is TGTGCCAGCAGCTACTGGACAGGGGAAGAGACCCAGTACTTC. The rearrangement links TRBV7-2 to TRBJ2-5; the match to TRBD1 covers 9 bases. This CDR3 is 14 amino acids long. After removal of 4 bases from V and 3 bases from J, the junction contained 3 bases not matched to a gene. Germline V gives CDR1 SGHTA, CDR2 FQGNSA.

This clone was observed a single time. The chain couples TRBV10-3 to TRBJ2-7; D could derive from TRBD1 or TRBD2 (6 bases each). The germline V and J ends were trimmed by 4 bases and 3 bases, with 13 bases remaining between them. Germline loops: CDR1 ENHRY, CDR2 SYGVKD. The length of the CDR3 is 14 residues. Here the CDR3 DNA reads TGTGCCATCAGTGTAGGGCGGGACAACTACGAGCAGTACTTC. This translates into CAISVGRDNYEQYF.

This chain connects TRBV5-1 to TRBJ2-5, with 8 bases matching TRBD2. V gave up 0 bases and J gave up 1 base; unmatched junction bases: 5. From germline, CDR1 is SGHRS and CDR2 YFSETQ. The CDR3 has 16 amino acids. CDR3 nucleotide sequence: TGCGCCAGCAGCTTGGGGAGCGGGAGTCCCCAAGAGACCCAGTACTTC. Protein product: CASSLGSGSPQETQYF.

The rearrangement joins TRBV19 to TRBJ1-6, with TRBD1 matching over 10 bases. CDR3 size: 16 residues. V shed 4 bases and J 5 bases; nucleotides not matched to a gene: 5. The germline V gene encodes CDR1 LNHDA and CDR2 SQIVND (reference sequence). The CDR3 here is CASSTSDRGNNSPLHF. For the CDR3, the DNA is TGTGCCAGTAGTACCTCGGACAGGGGGAATAATTCACCCCTCCACTTT.

This chain links TRBV7-3 with TRBJ2-7, with 9 positions matching TRBD1. The CDR3 extends over 15 amino acids. Germline-derived CDR1 and CDR2 are SGHTA and FQGTGA. V dropped 5 bases and J dropped 2; count of bases not matched to a gene: 7. DNA of the CDR3: TGTGCCAGCAGCCCGGGACAGGGACTTACCTACGAGCAGTACTTC. Translation: CASSPGQGLTYEQYF.

DNA of the CDR3: TGTGCCAGTAGTAGGGGACCATCAACTAATGAAAAACTGTTTTTT. It specifies CASSRGPSTNEKLFF. The rearrangement uses TRBV19 and TRBJ1-4; tentative D call: TRBD1 (5 bases). The CDR3 sequence is 15 residues long. Per germline, CDR1 LNHDA and CDR2 SQIVND (reference sequence). Trimming removed 4 bases at V and 0 bases at J, with 9 bases between.

This sequence joins TRBV5-1 and TRBJ2-7; 7 positions agree with TRBD2. The CDR3 length is 12 residues. CDR1 is SGHRS and CDR2 is YFSETQ in the germline V gene. Trimming took 5 bases from V and 4 from J; bases not matched to a gene: 3. The CDR3 nucleotides read TGCGCCAGCAGAATGCGGGGGTACGAGCAGTACTTC. It is translated as CASRMRGYEQYF.

This clone has a handful of counts. The rearrangement uses TRBV2 and TRBJ1-1; D might be TRBD1 (5 bases). Trimming stripped 10 bases from V and 1 base from J, with 10 bases between. The CDR3 is 12 amino acids. Germline loops: CDR1 SNHLY, CDR2 FYNNEI. The CDR3 sequence is CATGRGNTEAFF. CDR3 nucleotide sequence: TGTGCCACCGGGAGGGGGAACACTGAAGCTTTCTTT.

CDR3 sequence: CASSLAPGWMGEQYF. CDR3 DNA: TGTGCCAGCAGCTTAGCCCCAGGTTGGATGGGCGAGCAGTACTTC. This rearrangement joins TRBV11-3 to TRBJ2-7, with D unclear. The V end was cut by 1 base, the J end by 6 bases, with 16 bases between. The CDR3 is 15 amino acids. Germline V gene data show CDR1 as SGHNT and CDR2 as YENEEA. Full variable domain (remainder filled in from reference TRBV11-3 and TRBJ2-7): EAGVVQSPRYKIIEKKQPVAFWCNPISGHNTLYWYLQNLGQGPELLIRYENEEAVDDSQLPKDRFSAERLKGVDSTLKIQPAELGDSAVYLCASSLAPGWMGEQYFGPGTRLTVT.

The CDR3 DNA reads as TGTGCCACCCTTCCCAGGGTGACCTCCTACGAGCAGTACTTC. It codes for CATLPRVTSYEQYF. The chain joins TRBV6-5 to TRBJ2-7, with a tentative D call TRBD1 (5 bases). Trimming stripped 10 bases from V and 0 bases from J, with 16 bases between. CDR1 and CDR2 (germline): MNHEY, SVGAGI. The CDR3 extends over 14 amino acids.

The V and J genes are TRBV9 and TRBJ2-3, with D possibly being TRBD1 or TRBD2 (7 bases each). This CDR3 has 16 amino acids. V was shortened by 0 bases and J by 2 bases, with 13 bases between the two germline ends. Germline V gives CDR1 SGDLS, CDR2 YYNGEE. The CDR3, as DNA: TGTGCCAGCAGCGTAGCTACAGGGGACTACACAGATACGCAGTATTTT. It yields the protein CASSVATGDYTDTQYF.

This clone has a handful of counts. The gene calls are TRBV6-1 and TRBJ2-7, with TRBD2 matching 9 bases. J lost 2 bases, V lost 7 bases, and 6 bases had no gene match. The germline CDR1 and CDR2 sequences are MNHNS and SASEGT. The CDR3 runs to 14 residues. CDR3 bases: TGTGCCAGCACGGTGCTAGCGGGAACCTACGAGCAGTACTTC. Its translation is CASTVLAGTYEQYF.

The gene calls are TRBV6-5 and TRBJ2-5; D is uncertain. V was clipped by 4 bases and J by 1 base, with 16 bases between them. Germline CDR1 is MNHEY and CDR2 is SVGAGI. The CDR3 extends over 16 amino acids. The CDR3 DNA is TGTGCCAGCAGTTTACTCGTCAACAGTCTCCAAGAGACCCAGTACTTC. It encodes CASSLLVNSLQETQYF.

The chain carries TRBV6-6 and TRBJ2-5; tentative D call: TRBD2 (6 bases). The CDR3 has 14 residues. Germline V gene data show CDR1 as MNHNY and CDR2 as SVGAGI (reference sequence). The V and J ends lost 0 bases and 2 bases respectively, with 7 bases between them. CDR3 in DNA: TGTGCCAGCAGTTACTCGACTAGACAAGAGACCCAGTACTTC. Protein product: CASSYSTRQETQYF.

This clone has only one observation. This chain uses TRBV30 with TRBJ1-6; 7 nucleotides line up with TRBD1. The CDR3 sequence is 13 residues long. Per germline, CDR1 GTSNPN and CDR2 SVGIG (reference sequence). V lost 2 bases, J lost 8 bases, and 3 bases stayed unmatched. The CDR3 nucleotides are TGTGCCTGGAGTCTCACAGGGGATTCACCCCTCCACTTT. The encoded protein is CAWSLTGDSPLHF.

This chain connects TRBV10-3 to TRBJ2-1, with 8 bases that match TRBD2. The length of the CDR3 is 12 residues. V lost 10 bases and J lost 9; bases outside the gene matches: 8. Germline V CDR1 and CDR2: ENHRY, SYGVKD. The CDR3 loop reads CATKRETSEQFF. CDR3 nucleotides: TGTGCCACAAAGCGGGAGACTTCTGAGCAGTTCTTC.

The chain has TRBV2 and TRBJ2-3; D is possibly TRBD1 or TRBD2 (6 bases each). Germline CDR1 SNHLY, CDR2 FYNNEI. The V end was cut by 6 bases, the J end by 4 bases, with 20 bases between. CDR3 length equals 16 residues. The CDR3 coding sequence is TGTGCCAGCAGGCTAAGGGTGGGGGGCAGATCAGATACGCAGTATTTT. Translating it yields CASRLRVGGRSDTQYF.

In this sample, this clone turned up a few times. The chain carries TRBV13 and TRBJ2-5; 7 bases agree with TRBD2. The length of the CDR3 is 13 residues. The V gene end was trimmed by 2 bases and the J gene end by 5 bases; junction bases not matched to a gene: 2. CDR1 PRHDT and CDR2 FYEKMQ come from the germline V gene (reference sequence). This CDR3 reads CASSLYGRETQYF. The CDR3 coding sequence is TGTGCCAGCAGCTTATACGGGAGGGAGACCCAGTACTTC.

Concerning this clone itself: Additional DNA sequences in this sample encode the identical CDR3. The J gene is TRBJ1-1, the V gene TRBV18; D is unresolved. Germline-derived CDR1 and CDR2 are KGHSH and LQKENI. The length of the CDR3 is 11 residues. The germline V and J ends were trimmed by 2 bases and 5 bases, with 3 bases remaining between them. Here the CDR3 reads CASSPGTEAFF. CDR3 DNA: TGTGCCAGCTCACCAGGGACTGAAGCTTTCTTT.

The gene calls are TRBV2 and TRBJ2-7; D not resolved. The CDR3 has 11 residues. The V and J ends lost 4 bases and 5 bases respectively, with 6 bases between them. CDR1 and CDR2 (germline): SNHLY, FYNNEI. The CDR3, as DNA: TGTGCCAGCAGTGCTATCCACGAGCAGTACTTC. Its protein product is CASSAIHEQYF.

This clone was observed a single time. The junction and the germline gene differ at one end; a read error may be behind it. This chain links TRBV4-2 with TRBJ1-5; tentatively, D is TRBD1 (5 bases). The CDR3 runs 14 residues. Germline assignment: CDR1 LGHNA and CDR2 YNFKEQ. CDR3 sequence: CASSHGGSAGPPHF. CDR3 DNA sequence: TGTGCCAGCAGCCACGGGGGTTCGGCAGGGCCCCCGCATTTT.

V gene TRBV7-9 combines with J gene TRBJ1-2, with TRBD1 matching over 8 bases. Germline V gene sequence: CDR1 SEHNR, CDR2 FQNEAQ (reference sequence). J gave up 5 bases and V 1 base, and 3 bases lay outside the gene matches. This CDR3 contains 14 residues. CDR3 bases: TGTGCCAGCAGCTTAGGGACAGGGTATTATGGCTACACCTTC. Amino acids: CASSLGTGYYGYTF.